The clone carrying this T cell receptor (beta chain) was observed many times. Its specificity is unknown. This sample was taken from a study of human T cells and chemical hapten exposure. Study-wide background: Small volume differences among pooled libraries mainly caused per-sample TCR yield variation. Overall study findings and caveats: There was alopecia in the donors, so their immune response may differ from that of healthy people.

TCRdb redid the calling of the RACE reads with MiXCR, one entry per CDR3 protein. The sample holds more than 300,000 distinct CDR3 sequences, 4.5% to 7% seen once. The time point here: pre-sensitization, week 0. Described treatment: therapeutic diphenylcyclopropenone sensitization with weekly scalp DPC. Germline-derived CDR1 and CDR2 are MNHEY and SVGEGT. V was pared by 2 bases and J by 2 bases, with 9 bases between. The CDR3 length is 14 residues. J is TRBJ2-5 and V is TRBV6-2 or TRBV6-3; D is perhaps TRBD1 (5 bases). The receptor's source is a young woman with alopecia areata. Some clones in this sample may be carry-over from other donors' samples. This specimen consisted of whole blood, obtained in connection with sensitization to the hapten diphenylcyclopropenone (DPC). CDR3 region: CASSYGAAQETQYF. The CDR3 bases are TGTGCCAGCAGTTACGGGGCAGCTCAAGAGACCCAGTACTTC.